The clone carrying this T cell receptor beta chain was counted at least ten times. Its cognate antigen is unknown. This CDR3 region has 13 residues. CDR1 is SQVTM and CDR2 is ANQGSEA in the germline V gene. V lost 4 bases and J lost 3, with 11 bases in between. The donors, healthy Caucasians from Russia, were aged roughly 6 to 90. The authors ran a second PCR of about 6 to 11 cycles using a sample-barcoded 5' primer and a J-beta primer mix. A single record per CDR3 protein comes from TCRdb applying MiXCR to the 5' RACE reads. Among about 1,800,000 distinct CDR3 sequences listed, roughly 28% were seen once. The source of the sample is a study of blood T cells in healthy people across ages. Whole-study results and caveats: Significant beta diversity loss was already apparent by age roughly 40, declining roughly linearly. Both naive CD4+ cell counts and diversity were greater in long-lived donors than in aged donors. Strong correlation existed between TCR beta diversity and naive T cell percentage.

This clonotype originated in a woman in her thirties in good health. The sample taken for sequencing was blood. The chain employs TRBV29-1 and TRBJ2-3; the D gene is possibly TRBD2 (6 bases). The CDR3 DNA is TGCAGCGTTGGGGTTAGCGGAACAGATACGCAGTATTTT. Translating gives CSVGVSGTDTQYF.